Below, one T cell receptor beta chain is given with its context. What it binds is unknown. Systemic immunosuppression or autoimmune disease history was grounds to exclude patients. The data were taken from a study of OX40 agonist ivuxolimab in advanced cancers. At the level of the study: As their treatment, patients were administered ivuxolimab, an agonistic anti-OX40 (CD134) antibody. Patients achieving partial responses numbered three: one hepatocellular carcinoma case and two cutaneous melanoma cases.

The study, taken as a whole, reports: Among the lowest peripheral clonal expansion occurred in 0.1-3.0 mg/kg partial responders.

The CDR3 covers 12 residues. Trimming stripped 0 bases from V and 4 bases from J, with 4 bases between. Per the germline V gene, CDR1 is ENHRY and CDR2 is SYGVKD. The method was immunoSEQ multiplex PCR; TCRdb's version includes in-frame clones alone and lacks a portion of them. The table records about 100,000 clones, around 87% of them present only once. Sequences were derived from CD4+ or CD8+ T cells sorted from blood, sampled in a trial of the OX40 agonist ivuxolimab. This clonotype was sampled from an adult with an advanced solid tumor such as melanoma, head and neck, liver or kidney cancer. This chain uses TRBV10-3 with TRBJ2-7; no definite D call. CDR3 coding DNA: TGTGCCATCAGTGAGTCGAAGTACGAGCAGTACTTC. It is translated as CAISESKYEQYF.